This T cell receptor beta chain is drawn from a study of blood T cell repertoires in COVID-19 (dated by TCRdb to 2018 to 2021). About the investigation overall: Collaborator samples came from the United States, Italy and Spain and covered acute and convalescent phases of COVID-19. The material from the prospective study consisted of cDNA or gDNA derived from T cells, B-cell-depleted T cells, or PBMCs. Deeply sampled blood TCRbeta repertoires from subjects exposed to, actively infected with, or recovered from COVID-19 were included in the dataset. The repertoires were released in a freely available public database meant as a resource for research on the immune response to SARS-CoV-2. Samples were obtained from the ongoing ImmuneRACE study (first 160 participants) and from some 1,200 subjects provided by 6 global collaborators. A de-identified subject ID, COVID-19 status, age in years and sex were almost always included in the sample metadata. Where available, HLA class I and class II types were taken from metadata supplied by the sample provider and were not determined by assay-based typing. Study-wide findings and limitations: Clinical and demographic metadata were provided uncurated, with the amount varying by source and participant.

TCRbeta CDR3 regions were amplified from genomic DNA by means of the immunoSEQ Assay, a bias-controlled multiplex PCR. In the source study's methods: Within the assay, amplification of reference gene primers was used to estimate how many nucleated cells each sample contained. To quantify the absolute abundance of each unique TCRbeta CDR3 rearrangement, sequence reads were collapsed and filtered. For each sample, productive Simpson clonality was calculated as the square root of Simpson's diversity index over productive rearrangements. The clones in this table, taken by TCRdb from immuneACCESS, are in-frame only. Not every clone is retained; where verified, under half of the shortfall comes from an unresolved V gene, and the cause of the rest is unknown. D and trimming come from the DNA, and the V and J calls and clone size come from that table. The sample profile shows 250,000 or so clones; roughly 84% of them were found once. The ten largest clones represent 1.5% of the sample.

On this clone: Its antigen has not been determined. No base quality values were provided; no much bigger clone lies one nucleotide off.

A second Seattle source provided samples from volunteer blood donors who had recovered from COVID-19. The collaborating institutions used their own protocols to collect whole blood in K2EDTA tubes. Collaborator samples were shipped for TCRbeta analysis as frozen whole blood, isolated PBMCs, or DNA extracted from either sample type. The germline ends are 11 bases apart after V is trimmed by 3 bases and J by 3 bases. The germline V gene encodes CDR1 MDHEN and CDR2 SYDVKM. From the cysteine through the phenylalanine, the CDR3 covers 15 amino acids. CDR3 DNA is the only sequence kept; it has 45 bases, read in frame from the first base.

The chain links TRBV28 with TRBJ2-2; the D region possibly corresponds to TRBD1 (5 bases align). Sequencing input: peripheral blood. The source is a woman aged 40 to 50 who had recovered from COVID-19. The DNA sequence is TGTGCCAGCAGTTTCCCCCAGGGTGACACCGGGGAGCTGTTTTTT. Its translation is CASSFPQGDTGELFF.